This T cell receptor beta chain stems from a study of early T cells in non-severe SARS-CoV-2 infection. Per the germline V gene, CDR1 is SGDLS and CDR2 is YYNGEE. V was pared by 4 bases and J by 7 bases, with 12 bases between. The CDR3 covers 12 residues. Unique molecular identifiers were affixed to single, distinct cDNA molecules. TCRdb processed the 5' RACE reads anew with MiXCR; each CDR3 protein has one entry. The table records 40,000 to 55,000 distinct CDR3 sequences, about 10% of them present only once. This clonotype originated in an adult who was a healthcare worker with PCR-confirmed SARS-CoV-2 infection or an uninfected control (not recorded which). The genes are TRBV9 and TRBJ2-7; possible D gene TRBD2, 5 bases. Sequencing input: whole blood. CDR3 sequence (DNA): TGTGCCAGCAGCTTCTCCGAGGGAGAGCAGTACTTC. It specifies CASSFSEGEQYF. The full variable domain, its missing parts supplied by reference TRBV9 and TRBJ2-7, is DSGVTQTPKHLITATGQRVTLRCSPRSGDLSVYWYQQSLDQGLQFLIQYYNGEERAKGNILERFSAQQFPDLHSELNLSSLELGDSALYFCASSFSEGEQYFGPGTRLTVT.